This passage covers 29 T cell receptor beta chains from one sample sequenced in a study of cytomegalovirus exposure and HLA in healthy donors. PCR used 60 Vbeta primers and 13 Jbeta primers. Here immunoSEQ multiplex PCR was the method, and the copy in TCRdb shows in-frame clones only, minus some. The sample records some 190,000 clones, roughly 84% being singletons. The sequencing sample was made of PBMCs. Source of these receptors: a boy between 2 and 15 years old in good health and CMV-seronegative.

The chain uses TRBV21-1 and TRBJ1-2; the table's D call, TRBD1, has no DNA check behind it. TRBV21-1 is marked as a pseudogene. This CDR3 is built from 16 residues. This CDR3 is CASSTRGQGAYYGYTF. As DNA, the CDR3 is TGTGCCAGCAGCACCCGAGGACAGGGAGCCTACTATGGCTACACCTTC.

J is TRBJ2-3 and V is TRBV5-1; 11 bases agree with TRBD2. CDR1 and CDR2 (germline): SGHRS, YFSETQ. The V segment lost 5 bases and the J segment 5 bases; nucleotides outside the gene matches: 10. CDR3 length: 16 amino acids. The CDR3 DNA reads TGCGCCAGCAGGACTACTCCGGGACTAGCGGTAGATACGCAGTATTTT. Protein sequence: CASRTTPGLAVDTQYF.

The V call is TRBV27, the J call TRBJ1-1, with D tentatively TRBD1 (6 bases). V lost 8 bases and J lost 1, with 11 bases in between. The CDR3 spans 13 residues. Germline assignment: CDR1 MNHEY and CDR2 SMNVEV (reference sequence). CDR3 sequence: CASQDRPNTEAFF. CDR3 bases: TGTGCCAGCCAGGACAGACCGAACACTGAAGCTTTCTTT.

The chain employs TRBV4-1 and TRBJ1-6; the match to TRBD1 covers 7 bases. There are 14 residues in the CDR3. J lost 10 bases, V lost 0 bases, and 3 bases had no gene match. Germline V CDR1 and CDR2: MGHRA, YSYEKL. This CDR3 reads CASSQDLTGSPLHF. The CDR3 DNA is TGCGCCAGCAGCCAAGATTTGACAGGGTCACCCCTCCACTTT.

The rearrangement links TRBV19 to TRBJ2-6; 7 bases map to TRBD1. The CDR3 runs to 16 residues. Trimming took 2 bases from V and 2 from J; bases not matched to a gene: 3. The germline CDR1 and CDR2 sequences are LNHDA and SQIVND (reference sequence). The CDR3: CASSIPGGAGANVLTF. The CDR3 DNA sequence: TGTGCCAGTAGTATACCAGGGGGAGCTGGGGCCAACGTCCTGACTTTC.

The chain links TRBV5-1 to TRBJ2-7, with D possibly matching TRBD1 (6 bases). The CDR3 extends over 15 amino acids. Germline V gene lookup returns CDR1 SGHRS and CDR2 YFSETQ. The V gene lost 1 base and the J gene lost 7 bases, with 18 bases spanning the gap. CDR3 region: CASSLSSLTGSEQYF. Written as DNA, the CDR3 is TGCGCCAGCAGCTTGTCCAGCCTTACAGGGTCGGAGCAGTACTTC.

The chain carries TRBV6-4 and TRBJ2-7; a weak D match, TRBD2 (5 bases). CDR3 length: 15 residues. Trimming pared 3 bases from V and 0 bases from J, leaving 12 bases between. Germline V gene sequence: CDR1 MRHNA, CDR2 SNTAGT. The CDR3 protein is CASSETLGSSYEQYV. CDR3 in DNA: TGTGCCAGCAGTGAGACTTTAGGGAGCTCCTACGAGCAGTACGTC.

The chain uses TRBV27 and TRBJ2-2; TRBD1 matches at 9 bases. With 5 bases clipped from V and 3 bases from J, the junction kept 10 bases outside the gene matches. CDR1 and CDR2 (germline): MNHEY, SMNVEV (reference sequence). This CDR3 spans 17 amino acids. The CDR3 region is CASSLMSGTGYTGELFF. The CDR3 DNA is TGTGCCAGCAGTCTCATGAGCGGGACAGGGTACACCGGGGAGCTGTTTTTT.

The chain links TRBV4-1 to TRBJ2-7, with 7 bases lining up with TRBD1. CDR1 and CDR2 from the germline V gene are MGHRA and YSYEKL. Trimming removed 1 base from V and 2 bases from J; junction bases left unmatched: 2. The CDR3 contains 14 residues. In DNA, the CDR3 is TGCGCCAGCAGCCAAGGGGACAGTACCTACGAGCAGTACTTC. Translation: CASSQGDSTYEQYF.

This clone showed up just a few times. CDR3 region: CASSLEGIGEKLFF. DNA of the CDR3: TGTGCCAGCAGCTTAGAGGGGATAGGTGAAAAACTGTTTTTT. This chain connects TRBV7-9 to TRBJ1-4, with D possibly matching TRBD1 (5 bases). V was pared by 1 base and J by 7 bases, with 10 bases between. This CDR3 spans 14 amino acids. Germline loops: CDR1 SEHNR, CDR2 FQNEAQ (reference sequence).

This clone was detected a few times. V and J are TRBV11-2 and TRBJ2-7; D possibly corresponds to TRBD2 (6 bases). Germline-derived CDR1 and CDR2 are SGHAT and FQNNGV. This CDR3 contains 17 residues. V was shortened by 5 bases and J by 0 bases, with 20 bases between the two germline ends. CDR3 nucleotides: TGTGCCAGCAGCCCCCTGGGGGTAGCGGTATTCTCCTACGAGCAGTACTTC. The encoded protein is CASSPLGVAVFSYEQYF.

This chain connects TRBV27 to TRBJ2-7; 7 bases fit TRBD2. Trimming took 1 base from V and 5 from J; bases not matched to a gene: 5. Germline V gene data show CDR1 as MNHEY and CDR2 as SMNVEV (reference sequence). The CDR3 extends over 14 amino acids. The CDR3 DNA reads as TGTGCCAGCAGTTTATTTAGCGGGTCCGACGAGCAGTACTTC. Translating gives CASSLFSGSDEQYF.

The rearrangement links TRBV28 to TRBJ2-4, with D tentatively TRBD1 (6 bases). V was shortened by 6 bases and J by 0 bases, with 12 bases between the two germline ends. The CDR3 has 15 residues. Germline V gives CDR1 MDHEN, CDR2 SYDVKM. CDR3 DNA sequence: TGTGCCAGCAGGCCTCAGGGGCTAGCCAAAAACATTCAGTACTTC. This sequence encodes CASRPQGLAKNIQYF.

The V gene is TRBV6-5, the J gene TRBJ2-3; D is ambiguous. The germline CDR1 and CDR2 sequences are MNHEY and SVGAGI. V shed 4 bases and J shed 5 bases, with 16 bases lying between them. This CDR3 is built from 15 residues. CDR3 residues: CASSSFGSRKDTQYF. The CDR3 DNA reads TGTGCCAGCAGTTCATTCGGGTCGAGAAAAGATACGCAGTATTTT.

The rearrangement uses TRBV2 and TRBJ2-2, with TRBD2 identical over 15 bases. Per germline, CDR1 SNHLY and CDR2 FYNNEI. The CDR3 length is 16 residues. V shed 7 bases, J shed 7 bases, and the junction held 7 bases outside the gene matches. The CDR3 DNA sequence: TGTGCCAGCACCGGACTAGCGGGAGGGCCGAGCGGGGAGCTGTTTTTT. Translating it yields CASTGLAGGPSGELFF.

The genes are TRBV18 and TRBJ1-6; the D is unclear. Trimming removed 3 bases at V and 10 bases at J, with 22 bases between. CDR3 length: 17 residues. Germline CDR1 KGHSH, CDR2 LQKENI. The DNA of the CDR3 is TGTGCCAGCTCACCCCTCCGGACTGGCCGAGGCGGATCACCCCTCCACTTT. Its protein product is CASSPLRTGRGGSPLHF.

This chain connects TRBV15 to TRBJ2-7; 7 bases line up with TRBD2. From germline, CDR1 is LNHNV and CDR2 YYDKDF (reference sequence). The V and J ends lost 5 bases and 5 bases, in that order; junction bases with no gene match: 6. The CDR3 is made up of 13 amino acids. The CDR3 here is CATSWEGLDEQYF. DNA of the CDR3: TGTGCCACCAGCTGGGAGGGACTTGACGAGCAGTACTTC.

This rearrangement joins TRBV21-1 to TRBJ1-2. TRBV21-1 is recorded as a pseudogene. The CDR3 spans 16 residues. The CDR3 is CASSKATKRRSRGYTF. CDR3 nucleotides: TGTGCCAGCAGCAAAGCTACAAAACGGAGATCGAGGGGCTACACCTTC.

In its sample, this clone was seen once. The chain employs TRBV4-2 and TRBJ2-3; 8 bases match TRBD1. Germline assignment: CDR1 LGHNA and CDR2 YNFKEQ. This CDR3 spans 15 amino acids. With 4 bases clipped from V and 2 bases from J, the junction kept 5 bases outside the gene matches. DNA for the CDR3: TGTGCCAGCAGCCGCGGACAGGGATCCACAGATACGCAGTATTTT. Translated: CASSRGQGSTDTQYF.

V is TRBV6-6 and J is TRBJ2-7; D not certain. In germline, CDR1 is MNHNY, CDR2 SVGAGI (reference sequence). Trimming shortened V by 1 base and J by 0 bases, and 10 bases separated the two germline ends. The CDR3 sequence is 15 residues long. DNA for the CDR3: TGTGCCAGCAGTTACTACGCTCTACGCTCCTACGAGCAGTACTTC. This encodes CASSYYALRSYEQYF.

The rearrangement joins TRBV6-1 to TRBJ2-7, with D tentatively TRBD1 (6 bases). This CDR3 spans 17 amino acids. Germline CDR1 and CDR2: MNHNS and SASEGT. The ends were cut back, 3 bases at V and 5 bases at J, with 23 bases in the middle. CDR3 bases: TGTGCCAGCAGTGACCCATACGGGACACGGGGTCATCACGAGCAGTACGTC. It codes for CASSDPYGTRGHHEQYV.

The chain joins TRBV2 to TRBJ2-2; tentatively, D is TRBD2 (7 bases). Trimming cost V 8 bases and J 3 bases, with 16 bases left between them. CDR3 length equals 15 residues. The germline CDR1 and CDR2 sequences are SNHLY and FYNNEI. The CDR3 is CASGGRGRDTGELFF. The DNA for the CDR3 is TGTGCCAGCGGGGGGCGGGGGAGGGACACCGGGGAGCTGTTTTTT.

This clone occurred once. V and J are TRBV19 and TRBJ1-2; TRBD1 agrees at 7 bases. The J segment lost 4 bases and the V segment lost 5 bases, leaving 19 bases of the junction unmatched. This CDR3 is 18 amino acids long. The germline gives CDR1 LNHDA, CDR2 SQIVND (reference sequence). The CDR3 sequence: CASSAIRQGKAGPYGYTF. The DNA for the CDR3 is TGTGCCAGTAGTGCGATCCGACAGGGAAAGGCAGGTCCCTATGGCTACACCTTC.

The genes are TRBV5-1 and TRBJ1-4; 8 positions agree with TRBD1. The CDR3 has 16 residues. The trim removed 5 bases at V and 3 bases at J, leaving 9 bases unmatched. Germline loops: CDR1 SGHRS, CDR2 YFSETQ. DNA for the CDR3: TGCGCCAGCAGTAACGGACAGGGAGGATCTAATGAAAAACTGTTTTTT. It codes for CASSNGQGGSNEKLFF.

V gene TRBV30 combines with J gene TRBJ1-1; D remains unclear. Germline assignment: CDR1 GTSNPN and CDR2 SVGIG (reference sequence). Trimming stripped 3 bases from V and 0 bases from J, with 8 bases between. The CDR3 sequence is 13 residues long. Here the CDR3 DNA reads TGTGCCTGGAGGCCGCGGATGAACACTGAAGCTTTCTTT. Translation: CAWRPRMNTEAFF.

The V call is TRBV6-5, the J call TRBJ1-6, with D unclear. V lost 2 bases to trimming and J lost 8 bases, with 10 bases between them. CDR1 and CDR2 from the germline V gene are MNHEY and SVGAGI. This CDR3 contains 14 residues. The CDR3 sequence: CASSYREGDSPLHF. The CDR3 coding sequence is TGTGCCAGCAGTTACCGGGAGGGAGATTCACCCCTCCACTTT.

The V call is TRBV19, the J call TRBJ1-5, with D possibly being TRBD1 (6 bases). Germline CDR1 reads LNHDA; CDR2 reads SQIVND (reference sequence). CDR3 size: 16 residues. The V end lost 5 bases, the J end lost 3 bases, and 17 bases lay between the germline ends. DNA of the CDR3: TGTGCCAGTAGTTTGTCCACGACAGGACCCAATCAGCCCCAGCATTTT. Protein: CASSLSTTGPNQPQHF.

The rearrangement joins TRBV5-1 to TRBJ2-5, with D possibly matching TRBD1 (6 bases). Trimming cost V 0 bases and J 2 bases, with 14 bases left between them. The CDR3 runs to 16 residues. CDR1 and CDR2 (germline): SGHRS, YFSETQ. The CDR3 DNA follows: TGCGCCAGCAGCTTGGAGGGTAGGGGGTTACAAGAGACCCAGTACTTC. This translates into CASSLEGRGLQETQYF.

The rearrangement links TRBV9 to TRBJ1-1; TRBD1 might be the D (6 bases). CDR1 and CDR2 (germline): SGDLS, YYNGEE. V dropped 3 bases and J dropped 1 base, with 10 bases sitting between them. The CDR3 loop spans 14 amino acids. The chain's CDR3 is CASSGGQPNTEAFF. The CDR3 coding sequence is TGTGCCAGCAGCGGAGGACAGCCGAACACTGAAGCTTTCTTT.